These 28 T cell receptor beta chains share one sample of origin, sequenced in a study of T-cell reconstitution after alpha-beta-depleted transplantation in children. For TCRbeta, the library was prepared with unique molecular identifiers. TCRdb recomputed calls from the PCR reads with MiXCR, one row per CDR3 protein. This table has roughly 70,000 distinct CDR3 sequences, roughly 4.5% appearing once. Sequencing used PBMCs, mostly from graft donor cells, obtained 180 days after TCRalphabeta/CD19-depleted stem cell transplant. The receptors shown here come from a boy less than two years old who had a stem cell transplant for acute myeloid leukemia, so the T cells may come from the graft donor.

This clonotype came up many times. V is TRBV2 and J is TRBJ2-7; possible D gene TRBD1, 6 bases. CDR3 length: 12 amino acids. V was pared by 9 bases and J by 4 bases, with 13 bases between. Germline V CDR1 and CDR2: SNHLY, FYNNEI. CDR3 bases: TGTGCCAGTTACAGGGACCCATACGAGCAGTACTTC. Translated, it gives CASYRDPYEQYF.

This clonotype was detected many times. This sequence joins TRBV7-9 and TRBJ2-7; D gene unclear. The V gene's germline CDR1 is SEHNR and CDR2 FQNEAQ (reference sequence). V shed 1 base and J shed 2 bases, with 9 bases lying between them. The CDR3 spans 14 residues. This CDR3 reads CASSLVGRAYEQYF. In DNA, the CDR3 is TGTGCCAGCAGCTTAGTGGGTAGAGCCTACGAGCAGTACTTC.

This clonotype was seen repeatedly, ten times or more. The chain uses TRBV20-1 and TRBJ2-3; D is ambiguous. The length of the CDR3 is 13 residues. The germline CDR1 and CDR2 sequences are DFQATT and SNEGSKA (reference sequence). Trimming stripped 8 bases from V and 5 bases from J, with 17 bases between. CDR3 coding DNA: TGCAGTTCCTATGGAGCGAAAGTAGATACGCAGTATTTT. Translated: CSSYGAKVDTQYF.

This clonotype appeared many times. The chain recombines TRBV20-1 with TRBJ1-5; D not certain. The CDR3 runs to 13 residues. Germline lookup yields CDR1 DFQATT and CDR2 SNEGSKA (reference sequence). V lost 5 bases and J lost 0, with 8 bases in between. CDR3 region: CSAGPYSNQPQHF. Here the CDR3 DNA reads TGCAGTGCTGGTCCGTATAGCAATCAGCCCCAGCATTTT.

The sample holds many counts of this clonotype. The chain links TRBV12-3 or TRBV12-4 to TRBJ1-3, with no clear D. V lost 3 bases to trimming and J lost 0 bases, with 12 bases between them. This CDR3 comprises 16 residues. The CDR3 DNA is TGTGCCAGCAGTTTTGGGATGATCAGCTCTGGAAACACCATATATTTT. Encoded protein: CASSFGMISSGNTIYF.

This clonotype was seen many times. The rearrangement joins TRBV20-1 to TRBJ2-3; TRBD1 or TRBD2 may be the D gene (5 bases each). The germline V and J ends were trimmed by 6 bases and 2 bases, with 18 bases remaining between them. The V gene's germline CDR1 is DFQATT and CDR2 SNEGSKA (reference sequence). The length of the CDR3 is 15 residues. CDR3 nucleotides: TGCAGTGCCCCGGCCGGGACGCTTAACACAGATACGCAGTATTTT. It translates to CSAPAGTLNTDTQYF.

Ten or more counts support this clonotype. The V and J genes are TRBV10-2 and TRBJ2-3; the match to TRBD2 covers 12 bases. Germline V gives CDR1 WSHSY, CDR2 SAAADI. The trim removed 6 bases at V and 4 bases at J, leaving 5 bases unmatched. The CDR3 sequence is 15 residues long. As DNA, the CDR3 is TGCGCCAGCAGCCTAGCGGGGGGGCACTCAGATACGCAGTATTTT. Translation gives CASSLAGGHSDTQYF.

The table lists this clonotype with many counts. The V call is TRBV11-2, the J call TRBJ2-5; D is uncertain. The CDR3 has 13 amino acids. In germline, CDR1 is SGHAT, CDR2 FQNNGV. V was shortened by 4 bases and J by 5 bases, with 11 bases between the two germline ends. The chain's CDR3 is CASSSGLLETQYF. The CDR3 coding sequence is TGTGCCAGCAGCTCCGGTCTTTTGGAGACCCAGTACTTC.

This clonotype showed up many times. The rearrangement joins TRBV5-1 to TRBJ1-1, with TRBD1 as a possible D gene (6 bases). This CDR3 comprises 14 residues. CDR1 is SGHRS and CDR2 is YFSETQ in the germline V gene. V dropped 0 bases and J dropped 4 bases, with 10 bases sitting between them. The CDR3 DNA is TGCGCCAGCAGCTTGGCAGGGGTTGCCACTGAAGCTTTCTTT. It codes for CASSLAGVATEAFF.

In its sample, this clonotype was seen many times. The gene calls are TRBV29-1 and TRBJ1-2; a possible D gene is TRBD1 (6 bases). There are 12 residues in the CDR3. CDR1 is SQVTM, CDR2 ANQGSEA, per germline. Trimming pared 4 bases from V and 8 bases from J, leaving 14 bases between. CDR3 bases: TGCAGCGTTGGGCTGGGGGCGCAAGGCTACACCTTC. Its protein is CSVGLGAQGYTF.

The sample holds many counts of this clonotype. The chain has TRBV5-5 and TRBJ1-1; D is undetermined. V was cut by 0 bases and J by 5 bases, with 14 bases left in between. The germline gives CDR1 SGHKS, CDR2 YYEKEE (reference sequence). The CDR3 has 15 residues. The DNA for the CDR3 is TGTGCCAGCAGCTTGGCTCTTGGGGAGTTGACTGAAGCTTTCTTT. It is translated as CASSLALGELTEAFF.

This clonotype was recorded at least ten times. The CDR3 coding sequence is TGTGCCACCAGCAGAGACGGACCGGTTAACACAGATACGCAGTATTTT. It specifies CATSRDGPVNTDTQYF. The chain uses TRBV15 and TRBJ2-3; D ambiguous. Trimming left V 0 bases short and J 2 bases short, with 12 bases between. Germline V lookup: CDR1 LNHNV, CDR2 YYDKDF (reference sequence). The CDR3 is 16 residues long.

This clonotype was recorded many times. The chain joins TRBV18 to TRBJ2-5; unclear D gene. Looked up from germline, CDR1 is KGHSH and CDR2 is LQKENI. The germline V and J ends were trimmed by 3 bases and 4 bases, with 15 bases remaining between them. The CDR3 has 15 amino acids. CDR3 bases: TGTGCCAGCTCACCGAATCCCTATCTTTCAGAGACCCAGTACTTC. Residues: CASSPNPYLSETQYF. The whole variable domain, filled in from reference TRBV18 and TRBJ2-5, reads NAGVMQNPRHLVRRRGQEARLRCSPMKGHSHVYWYRQLPEEGLKFMVYLQKENIIDESGMPKERFSAEFPKEGPSILRIQQVVRGDSAAYFCASSPNPYLSETQYFGPGTRLLVL.

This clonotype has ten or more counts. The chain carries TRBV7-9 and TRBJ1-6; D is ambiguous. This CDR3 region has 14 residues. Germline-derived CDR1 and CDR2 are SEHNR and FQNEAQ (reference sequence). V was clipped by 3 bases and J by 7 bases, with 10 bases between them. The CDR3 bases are TGTGCCAGCAGCTTCTCGGACCTGAATTCACCCCTCCACTTT. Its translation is CASSFSDLNSPLHF.

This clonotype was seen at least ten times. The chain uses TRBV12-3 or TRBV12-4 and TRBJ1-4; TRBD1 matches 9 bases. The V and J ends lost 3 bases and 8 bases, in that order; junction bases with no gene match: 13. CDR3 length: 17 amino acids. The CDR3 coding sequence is TGTGCCAGCAGTTTTAGAATACAGGGGGCGCAAGGGGAAAAACTGTTTTTT. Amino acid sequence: CASSFRIQGAQGEKLFF.

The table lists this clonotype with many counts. CDR3 in DNA: TGTGCCAGTACCATTAGGACAGGGGGCTACACTGAAGCTTTCTTT. Translating it yields CASTIRTGGYTEAFF. The rearrangement joins TRBV19 to TRBJ1-1; 11 bases agree with TRBD1. The germline CDR1 and CDR2 sequences are LNHDA and SQIVND (reference sequence). V gave up 7 bases and J gave up 3 bases; unmatched junction bases: 7. The CDR3 has 15 amino acids. The complete variable domain, with remaining parts taken from reference TRBV19 and TRBJ1-1, reads DGGITQSPKYLFRKEGQNVTLSCEQNLNHDAMYWYRQDPGQGLRLIYYSQIVNDFQKGDIAEGYSVSREKKESFPLTVTSAQKNPTAFYLCASTIRTGGYTEAFFGQGTRLTVV.

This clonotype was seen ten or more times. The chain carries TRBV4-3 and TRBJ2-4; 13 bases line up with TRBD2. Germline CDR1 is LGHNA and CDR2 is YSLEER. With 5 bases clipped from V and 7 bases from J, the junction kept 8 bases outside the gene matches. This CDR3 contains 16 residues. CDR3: CASSSGLAGDRNIQYF. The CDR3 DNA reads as TGCGCCAGCAGCTCCGGACTAGCGGGGGATAGGAACATTCAGTACTTC.

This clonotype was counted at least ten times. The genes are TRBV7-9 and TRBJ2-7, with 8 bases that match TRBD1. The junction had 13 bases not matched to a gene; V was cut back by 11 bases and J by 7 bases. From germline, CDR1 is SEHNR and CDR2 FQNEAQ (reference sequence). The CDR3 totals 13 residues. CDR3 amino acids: CASSGQGNIEQYV. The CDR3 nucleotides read TGTGCCTCTTCTGGACAGGGCAATATTGAGCAGTACGTC.

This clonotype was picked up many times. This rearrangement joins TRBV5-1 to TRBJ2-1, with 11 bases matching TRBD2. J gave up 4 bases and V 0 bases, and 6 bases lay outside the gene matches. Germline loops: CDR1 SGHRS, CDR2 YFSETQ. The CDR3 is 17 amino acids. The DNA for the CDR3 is TGCGCCAGCAGCTTGGCGAACCGACTAGCGGGGTACAATGAGCAGTTCTTC. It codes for CASSLANRLAGYNEQFF.

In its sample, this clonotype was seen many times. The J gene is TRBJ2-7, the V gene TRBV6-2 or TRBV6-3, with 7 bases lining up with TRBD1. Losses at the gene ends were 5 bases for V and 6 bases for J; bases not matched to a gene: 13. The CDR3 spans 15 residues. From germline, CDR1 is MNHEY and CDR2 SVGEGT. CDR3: CASSAPGTELGEQYV. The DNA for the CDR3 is TGTGCCAGCAGTGCCCCCGGGACAGAGTTGGGCGAGCAGTACGTC.

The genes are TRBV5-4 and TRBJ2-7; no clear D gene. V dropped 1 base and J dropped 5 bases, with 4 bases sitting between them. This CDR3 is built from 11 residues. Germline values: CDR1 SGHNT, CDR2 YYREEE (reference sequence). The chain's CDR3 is CASSLFHEQYF. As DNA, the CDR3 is TGTGCCAGCAGCTTGTTCCACGAGCAGTACTTC.

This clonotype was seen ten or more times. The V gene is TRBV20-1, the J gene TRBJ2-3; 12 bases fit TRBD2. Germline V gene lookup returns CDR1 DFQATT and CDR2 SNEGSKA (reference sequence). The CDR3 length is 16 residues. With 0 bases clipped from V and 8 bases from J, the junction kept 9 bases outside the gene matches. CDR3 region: CSARDYLAGGPITQYF. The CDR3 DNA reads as TGCAGTGCTAGAGATTATCTAGCGGGGGGGCCAATTACGCAGTATTTT.

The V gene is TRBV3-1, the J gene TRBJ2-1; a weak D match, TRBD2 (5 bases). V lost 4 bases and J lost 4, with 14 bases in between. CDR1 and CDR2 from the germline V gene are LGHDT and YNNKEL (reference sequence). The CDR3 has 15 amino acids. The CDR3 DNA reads TGTGCCAGCAGCCTCCTCCTGGACTTTTACAATGAGCAGTTCTTC. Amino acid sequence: CASSLLLDFYNEQFF.

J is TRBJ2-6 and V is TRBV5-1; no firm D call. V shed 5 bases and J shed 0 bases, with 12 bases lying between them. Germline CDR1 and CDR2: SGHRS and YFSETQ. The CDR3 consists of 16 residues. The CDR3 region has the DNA TGCGCCAGCAGTTCCCCTTTACCCTCTGGGGCCAACGTCCTGACTTTC. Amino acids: CASSSPLPSGANVLTF.

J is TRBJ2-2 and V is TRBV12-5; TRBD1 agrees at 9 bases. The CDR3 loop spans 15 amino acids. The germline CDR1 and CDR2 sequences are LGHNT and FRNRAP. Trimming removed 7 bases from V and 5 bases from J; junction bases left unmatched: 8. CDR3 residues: CASAPGTGNTGELFF. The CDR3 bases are TGTGCTAGTGCCCCCGGGACAGGGAATACCGGGGAGCTGTTTTTT.

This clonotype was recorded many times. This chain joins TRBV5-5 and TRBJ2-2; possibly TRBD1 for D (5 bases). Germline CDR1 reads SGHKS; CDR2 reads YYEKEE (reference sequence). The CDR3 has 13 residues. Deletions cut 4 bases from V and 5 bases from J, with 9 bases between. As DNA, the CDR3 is TGTGCCAGCAGCCGACAGCCTACCGGGGAGCTGTTTTTT. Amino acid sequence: CASSRQPTGELFF.

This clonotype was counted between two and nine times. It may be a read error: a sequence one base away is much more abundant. The CDR3 loop is CACSQEGRGADEQFF. In nucleotides, the CDR3 is TGTGCCTGCAGCCAAGAAGGGCGGGGGGCCGATGAGCAGTTCTTC. The gene calls are TRBV3-1 and TRBJ2-1; 8 bases map to TRBD2. The CDR3 is 15 amino acids. The germline V gene has CDR1 LGHDT and CDR2 YNNKEL (reference sequence).

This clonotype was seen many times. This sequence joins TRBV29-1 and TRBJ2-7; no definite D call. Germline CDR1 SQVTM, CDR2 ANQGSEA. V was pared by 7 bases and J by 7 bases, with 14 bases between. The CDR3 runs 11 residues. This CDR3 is CSASLYMEQYF. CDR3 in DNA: TGCAGCGCGTCCCTCTACATGGAGCAGTACTTC.